This T cell receptor (beta chain) was recovered during a study of neurological immune-mediated disorders. This clonotype was counted many times. The ends lost 6 bases at V and 8 bases at J; junction bases unmatched: 11. There are 15 residues in the CDR3. The germline V gene encodes CDR1 MNHNY and CDR2 SVGAGI (reference sequence). Via MiXCR, TCRdb re-called the 5' RACE reads, giving one row per CDR3 protein. The sample records tens of thousands of distinct CDR3 sequences, more than 3% being singletons. The origin of this receptor is a man aged 30 to 39 with multiple sclerosis. Sequencing was carried out using PBMCs. The rearrangement joins TRBV6-6 to TRBJ2-2, with 8 bases identical to TRBD1. This CDR3 reads CASSSNRGAGGELFF. The CDR3 nucleotides are TGTGCCAGCAGCTCAAACAGGGGGGCAGGGGGGGAGCTGTTTTTT.